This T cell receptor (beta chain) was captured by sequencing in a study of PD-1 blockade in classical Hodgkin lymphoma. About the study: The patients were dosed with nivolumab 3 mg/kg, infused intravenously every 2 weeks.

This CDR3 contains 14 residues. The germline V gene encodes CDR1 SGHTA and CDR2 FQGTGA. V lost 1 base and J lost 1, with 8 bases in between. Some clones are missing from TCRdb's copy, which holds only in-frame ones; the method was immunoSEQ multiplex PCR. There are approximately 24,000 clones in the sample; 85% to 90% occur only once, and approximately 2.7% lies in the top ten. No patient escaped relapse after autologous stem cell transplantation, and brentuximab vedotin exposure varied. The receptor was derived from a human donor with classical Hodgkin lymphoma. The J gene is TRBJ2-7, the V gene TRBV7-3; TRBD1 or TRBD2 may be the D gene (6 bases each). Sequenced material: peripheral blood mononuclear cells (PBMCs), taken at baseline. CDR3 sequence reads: CASSLKGGSYEQYF. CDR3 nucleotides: TGTGCCAGCAGCTTAAAAGGGGGGTCCTACGAGCAGTACTTC. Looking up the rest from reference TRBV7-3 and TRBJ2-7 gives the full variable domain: GAGVSQTPSNKVTEKGKYVELRCDPISGHTALYWYRQSLGQGPEFLIYFQGTGAADDSGLPNDRFFAVRPEGSVSTLKIQRTERGDSAVYLCASSLKGGSYEQYFGPGTRLTVT.